The 6 T cell receptor beta chains in this list originate from one sample, sequenced in a study of beta chain features in type 1 diabetes. For these receptors, no antigen is known. The authors reverse transcribed all of the isolated RNA, so sequencing captured expressed TCRB transcripts. Clones were read by immunoSEQ multiplex PCR, and TCRdb kept only the in-frame ones, dropping some. The sample gives roughly 180,000 clones, 7.8% of which show up once; 0.94% is in the top ten. Points from the study as a whole: All four CD4+ subsets of Type 1 diabetes patients contained TCRB CDR3s that were moderately but significantly shorter.

The specimen sequenced was central memory CD4+ T cells from blood. These receptors were collected from a woman in her 40s with type 1 diabetes.

The genes are TRBV2 and TRBJ2-5; 7 positions agree with TRBD2. V was pared by 7 bases and J by 5 bases, with 10 bases of the junction left unmatched. Germline V gene data show CDR1 as SNHLY and CDR2 as FYNNEI. The CDR3 has 14 residues. CDR3 in amino acids: CASMGGLGRETQYF. The CDR3 DNA follows: TGTGCCAGCATGGGAGGACTAGGGAGGGAGACCCAGTACTTC.

Concerning this clone itself: The germline gene is not matched at one end of the junction; a read error may be the cause. V and J are TRBV30 and TRBJ2-1; 9 bases align to TRBD2. CDR3 length: 12 amino acids. Germline CDR1 and CDR2: GTSNPN and SVGIG (reference sequence). CDR3 in DNA: TGCCGCGGGGGGGGAATTTACAATGAGCAGTTCTTC. Its protein product is CRGGGIYNEQFF.

In the case of this clone: Other nucleotide sequences from this sample produce the same CDR3. J is TRBJ2-1 and V is TRBV7-2; 11 nucleotides agree with TRBD2. With 5 bases clipped from V and 2 bases from J, the junction kept 2 bases outside the gene matches. Germline lookup yields CDR1 SGHTA and CDR2 FQGNSA. This CDR3 comprises 15 residues. The DNA for the CDR3 is TGTGCCAGCAGCCCGGGACTAGCGGCCTACAATGAGCAGTTCTTC. Encoded protein: CASSPGLAAYNEQFF.

This clone was counted a few times. The rearrangement joins TRBV19 to TRBJ1-1; D not certain. In germline, CDR1 is LNHDA, CDR2 SQIVND (reference sequence). The CDR3 loop spans 14 amino acids. Trimming pared 3 bases from V and 0 bases from J, leaving 8 bases between. The CDR3 DNA sequence: TGTGCCAGTAGTATTTCGAGGCTGAACACTGAAGCTTTCTTT. Amino acids: CASSISRLNTEAFF.

This clone was found a few times. The chain carries TRBV11-2 and TRBJ1-2, with 7 bases identical to TRBD1. J lost 6 bases, V lost 1 base, and 11 bases had no gene match. The CDR3 spans 16 residues. The germline CDR1 and CDR2 sequences are SGHAT and FQNNGV. The DNA of the CDR3 is TGTGCCAGCAGCTTAGGGGGCCGCAGGGGGAACGATGGCTACACCTTC. Amino acid sequence: CASSLGGRRGNDGYTF.

The sample holds a few counts of this clone. This chain links TRBV19 with TRBJ2-5, with 7 bases aligning to TRBD2. The J segment lost 9 bases and the V segment lost 1 base, leaving 11 bases of the junction unmatched. The CDR3 extends over 15 amino acids. CDR1 is LNHDA, CDR2 SQIVND, per germline (reference sequence). The CDR3 region is CASSIGGSRGGSQYF. In nucleotides, the CDR3 is TGTGCCAGTAGTATAGGTGGCAGTCGGGGAGGGTCCCAGTACTTC. The complete variable domain, with remaining parts taken from reference TRBV19 and TRBJ2-5, reads DGGITQSPKYLFRKEGQNVTLSCEQNLNHDAMYWYRQDPGQGLRLIYYSQIVNDFQKGDIAEGYSVSREKKESFPLTVTSAQKNPTAFYLCASSIGGSRGGSQYFGPGTRLLVL.